The 2 T cell receptor beta chains listed next were all sequenced from one sample in a study of T cell responses to AZD1222 COVID-19 vaccine. TCRdb's copy holds only in-frame clones and misses some; the assay was immunoSEQ multiplex PCR. This table holds 90,000 to 150,000 clones, around 84% found once. Sequences were derived from peripheral blood, sampled 28 days after the second AZD1222 dose. The origin of the receptors is an adult who received the AZD1222 COVID-19 vaccine.

This chain links TRBV6-4 with TRBJ1-2; the D is unclear. Germline lookup yields CDR1 MRHNA and CDR2 SNTAGT. This CDR3 contains 13 residues. V lost 10 bases, J lost 2 bases, and 14 bases lay in between. Here the CDR3 reads CATSRVSNYGYTF. The CDR3 nucleotides read TGTGCCACTTCTAGGGTGTCAAACTATGGCTACACCTTC.

The chain joins TRBV5-1 to TRBJ2-7; D gene unclear. There are 15 residues in the CDR3. Germline V lookup: CDR1 SGHRS, CDR2 YFSETQ. V shed 4 bases and J shed 3 bases, with 17 bases lying between them. The CDR3 coding sequence is TGCGCCAGCAGCAGGTCAGGCGGAGAGTACTACGAGCAGTACTTC. As protein: CASSRSGGEYYEQYF.